This TCR beta chain was retrieved from a study of blood T cell repertoires in COVID-19. Across the study: Material from acute and convalescent COVID-19 was sourced from the United States, Italy and Spain.

Trimming pared 3 bases from V and 1 base from J, leaving 9 bases between. Germline V lookup: CDR1 SGHVS, CDR2 FQNEAQ. CDR3 length: 15 residues. Profiling relied on immunoSEQ multiplex PCR, and the TCRdb table lists in-frame clones only, not all of them. The repertoire holds approximately 110,000 clones, with around 88% as singletons. This receptor was obtained from a woman aged 50 to 60 with active or convalescent COVID-19. The sample consisted of peripheral blood. The gene calls are TRBV7-8 and TRBJ2-2, with D perhaps TRBD1 (6 bases). CDR3 bases: TGTGCCAGCAGCTTGATCAGGGGGAACACCGGGGAGCTGTTTTTT. It translates to CASSLIRGNTGELFF.